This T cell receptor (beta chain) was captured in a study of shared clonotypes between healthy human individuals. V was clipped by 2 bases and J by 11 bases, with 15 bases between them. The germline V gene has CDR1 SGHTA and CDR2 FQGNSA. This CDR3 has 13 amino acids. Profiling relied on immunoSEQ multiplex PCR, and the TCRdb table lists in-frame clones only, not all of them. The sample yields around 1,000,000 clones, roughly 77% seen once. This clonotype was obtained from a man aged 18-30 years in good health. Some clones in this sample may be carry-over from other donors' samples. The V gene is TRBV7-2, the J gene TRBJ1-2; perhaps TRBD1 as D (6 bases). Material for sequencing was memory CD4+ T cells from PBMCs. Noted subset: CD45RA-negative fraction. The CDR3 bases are TGTGCCAGCAGCTTATTTACAGGGTCGAGTTACACCTTC. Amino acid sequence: CASSLFTGSSYTF. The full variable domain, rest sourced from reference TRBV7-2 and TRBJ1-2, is GAGVSQSPSNKVTEKGKDVELRCDPISGHTALYWYRQSLGQGLEFLIYFQGNSAPDKSGLPSDRFSAERTGGSVSTLTIQRTQQEDSAVYLCASSLFTGSSYTFGSGTRLTVV.